The sequence of this T cell receptor (beta chain) was determined in a study of shared clonotypes between healthy human individuals. Germline CDR1 is SGHVS and CDR2 is FQNEAQ. V lost 5 bases and J lost 2, with 13 bases in between. The CDR3 totals 15 residues. TCRdb keeps only in-frame clones here, not all; method: immunoSEQ multiplex PCR. The sample records 600,000 to 750,000 clones, approximately 72% being singletons. The chain is built from TRBV7-8 and TRBJ2-1; D is ambiguous. Sequencing used memory CD4+ T cells sorted from blood. Subset described: CD45RA-negative fraction. The receptor comes from a woman aged 25 to 45 in good health. The CDR3 DNA sequence: TGTGCCAGCAGCGGTTCGAGAGTGGCCTACAATGAGCAGTTCTTC. Protein sequence: CASSGSRVAYNEQFF.